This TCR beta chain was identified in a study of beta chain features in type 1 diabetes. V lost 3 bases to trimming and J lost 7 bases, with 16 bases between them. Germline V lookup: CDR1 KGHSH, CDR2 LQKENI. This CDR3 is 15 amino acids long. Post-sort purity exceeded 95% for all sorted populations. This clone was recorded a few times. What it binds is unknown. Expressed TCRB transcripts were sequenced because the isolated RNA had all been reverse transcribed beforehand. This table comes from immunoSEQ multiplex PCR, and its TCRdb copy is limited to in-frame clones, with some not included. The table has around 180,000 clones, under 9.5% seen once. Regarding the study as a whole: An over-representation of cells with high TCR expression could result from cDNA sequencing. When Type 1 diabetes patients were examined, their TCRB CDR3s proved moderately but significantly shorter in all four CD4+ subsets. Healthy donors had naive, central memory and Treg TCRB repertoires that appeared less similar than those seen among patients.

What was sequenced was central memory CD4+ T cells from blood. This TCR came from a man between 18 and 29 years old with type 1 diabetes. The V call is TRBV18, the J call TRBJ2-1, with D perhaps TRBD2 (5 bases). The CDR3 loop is CASSPREGKVNEQFF. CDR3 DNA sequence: TGTGCCAGCTCACCCCGGGAAGGGAAGGTTAATGAGCAGTTCTTC.